These T cell receptor beta chains were read from a single sample in a study of T cell responses to AZD1222 COVID-19 vaccine. Here immunoSEQ multiplex PCR was the method, and the copy in TCRdb shows in-frame clones only, minus some. The sample shows about 120,000 clones, approximately 86% of them seen only once. Sample: peripheral blood, taken 28 days after the second AZD1222 dose. All receptors come from an adult who received the AZD1222 COVID-19 vaccine. The CDR3 runs from the conserved cysteine through the conserved F or W. D genes are given only for firm matches.

D gene | J gene | V gene | CDR3 DNA | CDR3 protein
- | TRBJ2-7 | TRBV12-3/TRBV12-4 | TGTGCCAGCAGTTTAAGGGGGTACGAGCAGTACTTC | CASSLRGYEQYF
TRBD1 | TRBJ1-2 | TRBV7-3 | TGTGCCAGCAGCCCCTCCCCCGCAGGGGGGGTCTATGGCTACACCTTC | CASSPSPAGGVYGYTF
- | TRBJ1-2 | TRBV3-1/TRBV3-2 | TGTGCCAGCAGCCAGGGAGGGAATGGCTACACCTTC | CASSQGGNGYTF
TRBD1 | TRBJ2-2 | TRBV7-3 | TGTGCCACCCGGACAGGCACCGGGGAGCTGTTTTTT | CATRTGTGELFF
- | TRBJ2-7 | TRBV28 | TGTGCCAGCCGATACGGGTCAATCTACGAGCAGTACTTC | CASRYGSIYEQYF
- | TRBJ2-3 | TRBV15 | TGTGCCACCAGCAGTTCTTACACTAGCACAGATACGCAGTATTTT | CATSSSYTSTDTQYF
TRBD1 | TRBJ1-4 | TRBV29-1 | TGCAGCGCCGGGGACAGGGGAAGTGAAAAACTGTTTTTT | CSAGDRGSEKLFF
TRBD1 | TRBJ1-4 | TRBV6-5 | TGTGCCAGCATCGGACAGGGGAACGAAAAACTGTTTTTT | CASIGQGNEKLFF
- | TRBJ1-1 | TRBV28 | TGTGCCAGCAGTTTGGAGGTTCGTGAAGCTTTCTTT | CASSLEVREAFF
TRBD1 | TRBJ2-7 | TRBV7-2 | TGTGCCAGCAGCTTAGCTTGGAGACAGGGGAACTCCTACGAGCAGTACTTC | CASSLAWRQGNSYEQYF
- | TRBJ2-7 | TRBV20-1 | TGCAGTGCTAGTGGGGGGCCGACACCCCGGGGCGAGCAGTACTTC | CSASGGPTPRGEQYF
- | TRBJ2-4 | TRBV30 | TGTGCCTGGGGGGGTCCGACCCTACTTGCCAAAAACATTCAGTACTTC | CAWGGPTLLAKNIQYF